The clone carrying this T cell receptor beta chain appeared a few times. The CDR3 is 12 amino acids. Germline V gene lookup returns CDR1 SEHNR and CDR2 FQNEAQ (reference sequence). The V end lost 2 bases, the J end lost 5 bases, and 6 bases lay between the germline ends. The authors' processing: By means of reference gene primer amplification, nucleated cell counts were estimated. Assay used: immunoSEQ multiplex PCR; TCRdb lists only in-frame clones, some missing. V and J calls and clone size are copied from that table; D and trimming were computed from the DNA. The sample includes approximately 170,000 clones, 80% to 85% of them seen just once. The sample originates from a study of blood T cell repertoires in COVID-19. Background on the study: T cells, B-cell-depleted T cells, or PBMCs supplied cDNA or gDNA.

Sample: peripheral blood. This chain uses TRBV7-9 with TRBJ1-1; D not resolved. This TCR was recovered from a man aged 65 to 85 with active or convalescent COVID-19. The CDR3, as DNA: TGTGCCAGCAGCTTACCCCAAACTGAAGCTTTCTTT. Its translation is CASSLPQTEAFF.